The 2 T cell receptor beta chains in this list originate from one sample, sequenced in a study of blood T cell repertoires in COVID-19. Some clones are missing from TCRdb's copy, which holds only in-frame ones; the method was immunoSEQ multiplex PCR. The sample holds roughly 90,000 clones, 85% to 90% seen once. Source material: peripheral blood. The receptors stem from a human donor with active COVID-19. The donor label of this sample is uncertain.

Here the CDR3 reads CASGDREYQPQHF. The CDR3 nucleotides are TGTGCCAGCGGCGACAGGGAATATCAGCCCCAGCATTTT. This chain links TRBV6-5 with TRBJ1-5, with 7 bases aligning to TRBD1. Germline CDR1 is MNHEY and CDR2 is SVGAGI. V lost 8 bases and J lost 5; bases outside the gene matches: 6. The CDR3 has 13 residues.

This chain connects TRBV30 to TRBJ2-7; TRBD2 matches at 9 bases. V shed 1 base, J shed 4 bases, and the junction held 5 bases outside the gene matches. The CDR3 contains 14 residues. CDR1 is GTSNPN, CDR2 SVGIG, per germline (reference sequence). CDR3 protein: CAWSGGGGPYEQYF. As DNA, the CDR3 is TGTGCCTGGAGTGGCGGGGGGGGACCGTACGAGCAGTACTTC.